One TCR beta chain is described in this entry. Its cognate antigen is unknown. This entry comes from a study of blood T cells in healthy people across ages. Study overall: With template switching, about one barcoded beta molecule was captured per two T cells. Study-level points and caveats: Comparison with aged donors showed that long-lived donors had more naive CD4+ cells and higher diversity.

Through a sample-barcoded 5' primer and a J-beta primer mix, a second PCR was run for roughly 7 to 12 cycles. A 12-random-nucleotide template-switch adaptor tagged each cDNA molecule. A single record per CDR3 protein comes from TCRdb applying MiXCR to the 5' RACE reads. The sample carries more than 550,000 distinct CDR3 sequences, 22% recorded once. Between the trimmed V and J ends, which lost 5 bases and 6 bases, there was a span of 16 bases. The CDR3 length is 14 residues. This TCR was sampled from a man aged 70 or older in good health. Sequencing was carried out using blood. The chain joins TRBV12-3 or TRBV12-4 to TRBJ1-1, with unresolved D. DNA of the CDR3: TGTGCCAGCAGTCCCCGCTTTGGTAACTCTGAAGCTTTCTTT. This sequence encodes CASSPRFGNSEAFF.